The clone carrying this T cell receptor beta chain has ten or more counts. Its antigen remains unidentified. The entry originates in a study of T cells in Graves' hyperthyroidism and ophthalmopathy. Whole-study context: At initial diagnosis, before any treatment had begun, peripheral blood was obtained.

The investigators amplified TCR beta CDR3 regions from RNA transcripts. The HTBI primer set drove a first-round RT-PCR of the TCR CDR3. TCRdb ran MiXCR on the multiplex PCR reads and lists one entry per CDR3 protein. The table shows around 100,000 distinct CDR3 sequences, with roughly 47% occurring only once. Whole-study results and caveats: A model of 13 V-J pairs discriminated ophthalmopathy from stable hyperthyroidism.

CDR3 size: 16 residues. The germline V gene encodes CDR1 SGHAT and CDR2 FQNNGV. Trimming at V came to 5 bases and at J to 4 bases, leaving 4 bases not matched to a gene. The sequencing input was blood. V is TRBV11-2 and J is TRBJ2-2; TRBD2 matches at 13 bases. The clonotype originates from a man aged 40-49 years with Graves' hyperthyroidism. The CDR3 DNA is TGTGCCAGCAGCCGGACTAGCGGGGGTCTCACCGGGGAGCTGTTTTTT. Translated, it gives CASSRTSGGLTGELFF.